The TCR beta chain under discussion was sequenced for a study of beta chain features in type 1 diabetes. This CDR3 spans 16 amino acids. The V gene's germline CDR1 is SGHTA and CDR2 FQGNSA. Germline trimming cut 0 bases from V and 10 bases from J; bases unmatched to any gene: 9. The isolated RNA, all of it, was reverse transcribed, so expressed TCRB transcripts were what got sequenced. Repertoires were generated with immunoSEQ multiplex PCR, while TCRdb's copy carries only in-frame clones and drops some. The sample carries about 220,000 clones, 11% recorded once. Source material: central memory CD4+ T cells from blood. V and J are TRBV7-2 and TRBJ2-1; 10 bases agree with TRBD1. This clonotype was obtained from a man younger than 30 in good health. The chain's CDR3 is CASSLARGDRGQEQFF. CDR3 DNA: TGTGCCAGCAGCTTAGCCCGGGGGGACAGGGGACAAGAGCAGTTCTTC.